The T cell receptor beta chain described here comes from a study of blood T cells in healthy people across ages. Germline values: CDR1 MNHEY, CDR2 SVGEGT. This CDR3 is 17 amino acids long. V gave up 2 bases and J gave up 3 bases; unmatched junction bases: 5. Combining a sample-barcoded 5' primer with a J-beta primer mix, a second PCR ran for roughly 6 to 11 cycles. Each CDR3 protein is one row after TCRdb ran MiXCR on the 5' RACE reads. The sample lists 660,000 or so distinct CDR3 sequences; around three fifths were seen once. The receptor comes from a man between 60 and 70 years old in good health. The sequencing input was blood. The chain employs TRBV6-2 or TRBV6-3 and TRBJ2-1; 12 bases are shared with TRBD2. The CDR3 sequence is CASSYVASGGVYNEQFF. The CDR3, as DNA: TGTGCCAGCAGTTACGTGGCTAGCGGGGGGGTCTACAATGAGCAGTTCTTC.